The 10 T cell receptor beta chains below were found in one sample sequenced in a study of blood T cell repertoires in COVID-19. Sequencing was performed with immunoSEQ multiplex PCR; in TCRdb, only in-frame clones are kept and a portion is missing. The table lists 200,000 to 250,000 clones, roughly nine tenths of them singletons, with roughly 3.2% in the top ten. Sequencing was done on a sample of PBMCs or T cells enriched from blood (not recorded which). These receptors came from a woman aged 50 to 60 in a cohort exposed to, infected with or recovered from COVID-19 (not recorded which).

The chain links TRBV5-1 to TRBJ1-5; 9 bases line up with TRBD1. Germline CDR1 reads SGHRS; CDR2 reads YFSETQ. The junction had 7 bases not matched to a gene; V was cut back by 4 bases and J by 5 bases. The CDR3 sequence is 15 residues long. The CDR3 region is CASSPGQGLDQPQHF. Written as DNA, the CDR3 is TGCGCCAGCAGCCCGGGACAGGGTTTGGATCAGCCCCAGCATTTT. The full variable domain, with the rest looked up from reference TRBV5-1 and TRBJ1-5, is KAGVTQTPRYLIKTRGQQVTLSCSPISGHRSVSWYQQTPGQGLQFLFEYFSETQRNKGNFPGRFSGRQFSNSRSEMNVSTLELGDSALYLCASSPGQGLDQPQHFGDGTRLSIL.

This chain connects TRBV7-2 to TRBJ2-7; D is uncertain. The germline V gene has CDR1 SGHTA and CDR2 FQGNSA. The CDR3 sequence is 14 residues long. The V end was cut by 2 bases, the J end by 2 bases, with 10 bases between. The CDR3 bases are TGTGCCAGCAGCTTACCGACAAAAACCTACGAGCAGTACTTC. It encodes CASSLPTKTYEQYF.

The chain combines TRBV7-3 with TRBJ2-3, with D possibly TRBD1 on 6 matching bases. V was pared by 2 bases and J by 1 base, with 22 bases between. Germline CDR1 is SGHTA and CDR2 is FQGTGA. The CDR3 contains 19 residues. In DNA form, the CDR3 reads TGTGCCAGCAGCTTAGTAGGGGGAATGACGGTTTCAGGCACAGATACGCAGTATTTT. Its protein product is CASSLVGGMTVSGTDTQYF.

This chain uses TRBV18 with TRBJ1-2; 11 bases are a match to TRBD1. The germline CDR1 and CDR2 sequences are KGHSH and LQKENI. The CDR3 is 14 residues long. Unmatched junction bases numbered 7, after V lost 5 bases and J lost 8 bases. CDR3 sequence reads: CASSRDRGTGGYTF. Written as DNA, the CDR3 is TGTGCCAGCTCAAGGGACAGGGGGACGGGCGGCTACACCTTC.

The rearrangement joins TRBV3-1 (or the pseudogene TRBV3-2) to TRBJ1-1, with a tentative D call TRBD1 (6 bases). V lost 1 base, J lost 6 bases, and 15 bases lay in between. CDR3 length equals 15 residues. Germline CDR1 LGHDT, CDR2 YNNKEL (reference sequence). CDR3 protein: CASSQVDSPWAEAFF. For the CDR3, the DNA is TGTGCCAGCAGCCAAGTGGACAGCCCGTGGGCTGAAGCTTTCTTT.

The chain carries TRBV7-2 and TRBJ2-1; 8 bases are shared with TRBD2. This CDR3 is built from 14 residues. Germline CDR1 and CDR2: SGHTA and FQGNSA. Germline trimming cut 1 base from V and 13 bases from J; bases unmatched to any gene: 9. The CDR3 here is CASSLGRALAGQFF. In DNA form, the CDR3 reads TGTGCCAGCAGCTTAGGACGGGCCCTAGCGGGTCAGTTCTTC.

A few counts support this clone. This rearrangement joins TRBV7-3 to TRBJ1-2; D might be TRBD1 (5 bases). CDR3 length equals 13 residues. Trimming left V 4 bases short and J 2 bases short, with 8 bases between. The germline V gene has CDR1 SGHTA and CDR2 FQGTGA. DNA of the CDR3: TGTGCCAGCAGCTCTACAGGAAACTATGGCTACACCTTC. Translated, it gives CASSSTGNYGYTF.

V and J are TRBV7-8 and TRBJ1-2; TRBD1 is a possible D gene (5 bases). Trimming shortened V by 1 base and J by 0 bases, and 18 bases separated the two germline ends. Germline V gene sequence: CDR1 SGHVS, CDR2 FQNEAQ. The CDR3 covers 18 residues. CDR3 protein: CASSLVIGRTTTNYGYTF. CDR3 DNA sequence: TGTGCCAGCAGCTTAGTAATCGGCAGGACAACAACTAACTATGGCTACACCTTC.

The CDR3, as DNA: TGTGCCAGCAGTTACTCCGAGATAGGCGGTACAGGGAGTACCGGGGAGCTGTTTTTT. Its translation is CASSYSEIGGTGSTGELFF. The chain has TRBV6-7 and TRBJ2-2, with D possibly being TRBD1 (6 bases). TRBV6-7 is filed as an ORF, its function uncertain. Trimming took off 0 bases at V and 5 bases at J, with 22 bases between the two ends. The CDR3 extends over 19 amino acids.

The chain is built from TRBV10-3 and TRBJ1-3; 9 bases map to TRBD1. Germline values: CDR1 ENHRY, CDR2 SYGVKD. After removal of 6 bases from V and 2 bases from J, the junction contained 5 bases not matched to a gene. The CDR3 runs to 15 residues. For the CDR3, the DNA is TGTGCCATCAGCCCGGGGACAGGGACTGGAAACACCATATATTTT. Amino acid sequence: CAISPGTGTGNTIYF.